This T cell receptor (beta chain) was identified in a study of blood T cell repertoires in COVID-19. Background on the study: The United States, Italy and Spain provided the acute and convalescent COVID-19 samples. Sources were T cells, B-cell-depleted T cells, or PBMCs; the material itself was cDNA or gDNA.

This CDR3 has 14 residues. The V gene end was trimmed by 6 bases and the J gene end by 2 bases; junction bases not matched to a gene: 5. CDR1 is SNHLY and CDR2 is FYNNEI in the germline V gene. Original processing notes: From reference gene primer amplification, estimates of nucleated cell counts were derived. The protocol was immunoSEQ multiplex PCR, while the TCRdb copy is restricted to in-frame clones and leaves out a portion. From that table come the V and J calls and clone size; the DNA was used to work out D and trimming. Among 200,000 or so clones, about 86% were seen once, and the ten largest hold approximately 2.5%.

This receptor was obtained from an older woman with acute or convalescent COVID-19. The chain joins TRBV2 to TRBJ2-7, with 9 bases aligning to TRBD1. Sample: peripheral blood. In DNA, the CDR3 is TGTGCCAGCAGACCGGGACAGGGCACCTACGAGCAGTACTTC. As protein: CASRPGQGTYEQYF.